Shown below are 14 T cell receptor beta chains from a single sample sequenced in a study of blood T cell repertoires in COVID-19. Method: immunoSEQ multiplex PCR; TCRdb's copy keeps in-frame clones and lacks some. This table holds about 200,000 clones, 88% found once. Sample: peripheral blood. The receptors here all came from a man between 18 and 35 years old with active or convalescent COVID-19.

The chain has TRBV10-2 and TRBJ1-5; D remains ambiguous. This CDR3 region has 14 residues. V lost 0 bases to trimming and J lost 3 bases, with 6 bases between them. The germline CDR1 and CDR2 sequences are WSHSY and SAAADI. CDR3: CASSESRNNQPQHF. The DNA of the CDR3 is TGCGCCAGCAGTGAGTCGAGAAACAATCAGCCCCAGCATTTT.

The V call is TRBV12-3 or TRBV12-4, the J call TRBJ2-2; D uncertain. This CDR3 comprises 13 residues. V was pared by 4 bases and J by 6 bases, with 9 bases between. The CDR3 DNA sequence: TGTGCCAGCAGTTGGCTCCTTCCCGGGGAGCTGTTTTTT. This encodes CASSWLLPGELFF.

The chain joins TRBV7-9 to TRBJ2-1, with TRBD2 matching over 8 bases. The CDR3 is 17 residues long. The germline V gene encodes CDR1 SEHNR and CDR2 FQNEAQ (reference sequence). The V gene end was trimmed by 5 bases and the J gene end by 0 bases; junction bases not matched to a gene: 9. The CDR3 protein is CASSHPIAGSSYNEQFF. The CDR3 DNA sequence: TGTGCCAGCAGCCATCCGATAGCGGGAAGCTCCTACAATGAGCAGTTCTTC. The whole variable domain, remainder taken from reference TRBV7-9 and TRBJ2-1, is DTGVSQNPRHKITKRGQNVTFRCDPISEHNRLYWYRQTLGQGPEFLTYFQNEAQLEKSRLLSDRFSAERPKGSFSTLEIQRTEQGDSAMYLCASSHPIAGSSYNEQFFGPGTRLTVL.

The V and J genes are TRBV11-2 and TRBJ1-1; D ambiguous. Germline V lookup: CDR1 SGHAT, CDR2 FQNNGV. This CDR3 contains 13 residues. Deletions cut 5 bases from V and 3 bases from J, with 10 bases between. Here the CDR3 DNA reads TGTGCCAGCAGCCCAGACCGGGACACTGAAGCTTTCTTT. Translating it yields CASSPDRDTEAFF.

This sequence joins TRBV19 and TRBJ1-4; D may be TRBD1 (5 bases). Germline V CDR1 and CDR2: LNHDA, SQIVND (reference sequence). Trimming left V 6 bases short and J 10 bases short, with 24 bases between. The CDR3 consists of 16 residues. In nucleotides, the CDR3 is TGTGCCAGTAGACTCCGGGACCCCGGGGGAAGGGGAAAACTGTTTTTT. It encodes CASRLRDPGGRGKLFF.

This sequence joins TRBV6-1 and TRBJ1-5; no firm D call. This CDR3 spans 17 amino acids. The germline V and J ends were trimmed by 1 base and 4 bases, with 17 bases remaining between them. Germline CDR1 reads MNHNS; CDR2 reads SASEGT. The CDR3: CASSEGWRGSFNQPQHF. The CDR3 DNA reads TGTGCCAGCAGTGAAGGTTGGCGCGGCAGTTTTAATCAGCCCCAGCATTTT.

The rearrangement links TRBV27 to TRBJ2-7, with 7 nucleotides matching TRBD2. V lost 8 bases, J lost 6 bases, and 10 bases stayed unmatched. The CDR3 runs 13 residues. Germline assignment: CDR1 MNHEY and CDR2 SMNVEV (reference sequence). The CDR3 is CASGEGYLGEQYF. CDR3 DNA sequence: TGTGCCAGCGGGGAGGGTTATCTGGGCGAGCAGTACTTC.

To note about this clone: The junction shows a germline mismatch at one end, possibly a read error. The CDR3 sequence is CASGLVGGSRTVF. DNA of the CDR3: TGTGCTAGTGGTTTGGTAGGCGGCTCCCGGACAGTTTTT. The chain uses TRBV12-5 and TRBJ1-4, with TRBD1 as a possible D gene (6 bases). Germline V gives CDR1 LGHNT, CDR2 FRNRAP. The CDR3 is made up of 13 amino acids.

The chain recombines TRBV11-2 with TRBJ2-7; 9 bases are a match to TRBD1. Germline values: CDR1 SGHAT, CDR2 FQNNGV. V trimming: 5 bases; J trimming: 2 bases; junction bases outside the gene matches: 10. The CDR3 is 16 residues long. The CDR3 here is CASSTRGQGLAYEQYF. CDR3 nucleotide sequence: TGTGCCAGCAGCACTCGAGGACAGGGGTTAGCCTACGAGCAGTACTTC.

The CDR3 is CASSASTVAYEQYF. The CDR3 bases are TGTGCCAGCAGCGCCTCGACAGTCGCCTACGAGCAGTACTTC. V usage is TRBV7-9 and J usage is TRBJ2-7; D is perhaps TRBD1 (5 bases). The V end lost 5 bases, the J end lost 2 bases, and 13 bases lay between the germline ends. This CDR3 has 14 residues. CDR1 is SEHNR and CDR2 is FQNEAQ in the germline V gene (reference sequence).

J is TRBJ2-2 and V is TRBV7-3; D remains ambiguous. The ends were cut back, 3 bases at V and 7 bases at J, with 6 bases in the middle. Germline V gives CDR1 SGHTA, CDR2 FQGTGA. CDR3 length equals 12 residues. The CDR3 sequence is CASSFGGGELFF. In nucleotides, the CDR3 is TGTGCCAGCAGCTTCGGTGGCGGGGAGCTGTTTTTT.

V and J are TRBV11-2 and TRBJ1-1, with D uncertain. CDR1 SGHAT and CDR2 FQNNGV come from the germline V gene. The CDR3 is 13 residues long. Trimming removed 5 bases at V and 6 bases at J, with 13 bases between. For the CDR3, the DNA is TGTGCCAGCAGCGCCAACTTGGGCCCTGAAGCTTTCTTT. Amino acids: CASSANLGPEAFF.

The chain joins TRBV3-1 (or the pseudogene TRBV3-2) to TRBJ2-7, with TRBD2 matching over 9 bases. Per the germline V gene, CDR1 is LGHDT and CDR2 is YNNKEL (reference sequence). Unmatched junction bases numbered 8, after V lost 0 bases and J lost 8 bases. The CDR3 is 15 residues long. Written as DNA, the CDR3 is TGTGCCAGCAGCCAAGAGACGCTAGCGGGGACCCAGCAGTACTTC. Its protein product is CASSQETLAGTQQYF.

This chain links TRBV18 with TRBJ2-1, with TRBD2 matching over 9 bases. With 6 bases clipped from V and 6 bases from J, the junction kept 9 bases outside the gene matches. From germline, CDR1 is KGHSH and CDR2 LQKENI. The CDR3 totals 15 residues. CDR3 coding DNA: TGTGCCAGCTCGAACAATCCGGGACTAGCCAATGAGCAGTTCTTC. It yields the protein CASSNNPGLANEQFF.